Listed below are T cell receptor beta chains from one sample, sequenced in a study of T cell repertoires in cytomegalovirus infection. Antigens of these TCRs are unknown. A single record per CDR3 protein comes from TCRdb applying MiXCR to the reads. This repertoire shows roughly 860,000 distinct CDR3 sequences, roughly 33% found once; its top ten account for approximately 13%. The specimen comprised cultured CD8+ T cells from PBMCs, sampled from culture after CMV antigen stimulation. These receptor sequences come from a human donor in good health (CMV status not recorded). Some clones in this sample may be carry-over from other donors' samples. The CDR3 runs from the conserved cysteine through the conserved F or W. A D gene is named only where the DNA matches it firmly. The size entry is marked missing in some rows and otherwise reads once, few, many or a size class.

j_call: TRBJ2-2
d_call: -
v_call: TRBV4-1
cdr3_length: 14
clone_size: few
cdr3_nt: TGCGCCAGCAGCCTGGACTGGGACACCGGGGAGCTGTTTTTT
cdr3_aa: CASSLDWDTGELFF

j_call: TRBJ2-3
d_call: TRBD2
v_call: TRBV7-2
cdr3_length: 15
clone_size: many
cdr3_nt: TGTGCCAGCAGCTTGGGACTAGCGGCAACAGATACGCAGTATTTT
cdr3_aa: CASSLGLAATDTQYF

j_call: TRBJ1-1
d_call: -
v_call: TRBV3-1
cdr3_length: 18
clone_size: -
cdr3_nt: TGTGCCAGCAGCCGAAGTCAATCTAGTCACAACATGAACACTGAAGCTTTCTTT
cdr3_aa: CASSRSQSSHNMNTEAFF

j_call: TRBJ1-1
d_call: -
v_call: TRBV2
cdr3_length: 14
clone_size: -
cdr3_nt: TGTGCCAGCAGTGATGGACATTCGAACACTGAAGCTTTCTTT
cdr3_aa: CASSDGHSNTEAFF

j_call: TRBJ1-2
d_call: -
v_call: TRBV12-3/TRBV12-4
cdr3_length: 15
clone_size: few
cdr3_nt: TGTGCCAGCAGTTTAAGGGCCTCAAACCCCCTAGGCTACACCTTC
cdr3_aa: CASSLRASNPLGYTF

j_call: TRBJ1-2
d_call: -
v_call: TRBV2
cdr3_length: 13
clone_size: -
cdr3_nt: TGTGCCAGCAGTGCCGGGGGGGCGGATGGCTACACCTTC
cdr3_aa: CASSAGGADGYTF

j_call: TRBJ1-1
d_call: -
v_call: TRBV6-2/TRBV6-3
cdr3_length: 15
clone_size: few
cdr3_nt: TGTGCCAGCAGCGATACCGAGACAGAGGACACTGAAGCTTTCTTT
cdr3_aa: CASSDTETEDTEAFF

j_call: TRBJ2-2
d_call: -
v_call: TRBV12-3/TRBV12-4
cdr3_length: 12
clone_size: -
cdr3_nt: TGTGCAGAGAGAGCGAACACCGGGGAGCTGTTTTTT
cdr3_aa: CAERANTGELFF

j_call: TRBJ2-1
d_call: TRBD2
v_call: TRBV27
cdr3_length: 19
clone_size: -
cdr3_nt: TGTGCCAGCAGTTTAAGGCAGGGTGGACTAGCGGGGACTTACAATGAGCAGTTCTTC
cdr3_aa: CASSLRQGGLAGTYNEQFF

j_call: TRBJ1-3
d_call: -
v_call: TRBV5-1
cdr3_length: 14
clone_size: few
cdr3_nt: TGCGCCAGCAGCTTGGAAGTCTCTGGAAACACCATATATTTT
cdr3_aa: CASSLEVSGNTIYF

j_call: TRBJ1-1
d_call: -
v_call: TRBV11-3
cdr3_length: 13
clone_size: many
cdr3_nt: TGTGCCAGCAGCTTAGATTTTAACACTGAAGCTTTCTTT
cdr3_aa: CASSLDFNTEAFF

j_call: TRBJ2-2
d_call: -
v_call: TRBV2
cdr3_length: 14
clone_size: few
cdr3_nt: TGTGCCAGCAGTGAACCCGGGGTGAACGGGGAGCTGTTTTTT
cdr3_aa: CASSEPGVNGELFF